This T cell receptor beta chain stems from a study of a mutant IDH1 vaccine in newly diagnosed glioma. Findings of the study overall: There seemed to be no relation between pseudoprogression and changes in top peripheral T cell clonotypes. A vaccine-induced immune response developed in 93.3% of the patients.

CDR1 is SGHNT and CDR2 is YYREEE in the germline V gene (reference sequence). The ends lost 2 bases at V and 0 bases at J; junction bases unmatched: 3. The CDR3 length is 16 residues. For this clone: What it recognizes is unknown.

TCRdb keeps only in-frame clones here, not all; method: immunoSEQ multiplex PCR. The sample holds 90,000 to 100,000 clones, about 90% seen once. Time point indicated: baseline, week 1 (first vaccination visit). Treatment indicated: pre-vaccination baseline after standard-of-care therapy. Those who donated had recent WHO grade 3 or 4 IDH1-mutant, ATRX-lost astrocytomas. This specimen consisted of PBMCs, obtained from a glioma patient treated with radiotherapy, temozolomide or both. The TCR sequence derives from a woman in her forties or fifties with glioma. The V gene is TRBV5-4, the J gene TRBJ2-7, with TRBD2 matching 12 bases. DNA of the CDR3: TGTGCCAGCAGCTTCGGACTAGCGGGGAGCTCCTACGAGCAGTACTTC. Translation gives CASSFGLAGSSYEQYF.